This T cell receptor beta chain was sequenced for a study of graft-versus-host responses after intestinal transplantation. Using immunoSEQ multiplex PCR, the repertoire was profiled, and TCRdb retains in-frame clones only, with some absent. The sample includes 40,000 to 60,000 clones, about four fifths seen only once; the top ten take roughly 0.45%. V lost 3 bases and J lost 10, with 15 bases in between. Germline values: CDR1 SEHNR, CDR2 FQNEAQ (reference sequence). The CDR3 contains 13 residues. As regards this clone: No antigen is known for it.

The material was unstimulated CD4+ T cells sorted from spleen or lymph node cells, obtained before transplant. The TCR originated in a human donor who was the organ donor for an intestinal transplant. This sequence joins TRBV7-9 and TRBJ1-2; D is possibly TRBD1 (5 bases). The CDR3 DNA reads TGTGCCAGCAGCTTCTTGGGGGGGATCGACTACACCTTC. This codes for CASSFLGGIDYTF. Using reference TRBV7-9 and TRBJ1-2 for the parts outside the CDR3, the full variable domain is DTGVSQNPRHKITKRGQNVTFRCDPISEHNRLYWYRQTLGQGPEFLTYFQNEAQLEKSRLLSDRFSAERPKGSFSTLEIQRTEQGDSAMYLCASSFLGGIDYTFGSGTRLTVV.